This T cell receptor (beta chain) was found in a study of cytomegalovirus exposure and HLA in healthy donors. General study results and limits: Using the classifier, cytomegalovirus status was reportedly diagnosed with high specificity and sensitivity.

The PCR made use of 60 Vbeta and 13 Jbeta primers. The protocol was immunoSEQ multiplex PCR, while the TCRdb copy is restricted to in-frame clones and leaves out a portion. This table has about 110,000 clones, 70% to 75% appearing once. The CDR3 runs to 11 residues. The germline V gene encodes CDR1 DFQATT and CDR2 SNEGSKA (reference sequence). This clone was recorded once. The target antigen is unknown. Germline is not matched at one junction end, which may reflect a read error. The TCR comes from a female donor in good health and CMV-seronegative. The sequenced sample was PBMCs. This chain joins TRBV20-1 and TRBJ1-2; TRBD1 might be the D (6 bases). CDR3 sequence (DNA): TGCAGTGCTAGCCCAACAGGGCCACTCAACTTC. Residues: CSASPTGPLNF.